A selection of T cell receptor beta chains follows, all from one sample in a study of cytomegalovirus exposure and HLA in healthy donors. Sequencing used immunoSEQ multiplex PCR; TCRdb keeps in-frame clones, though not all of them. Among 100,000 to 120,000 clones listed, approximately 83% were seen once. Sequencing was carried out using PBMCs. The receptors derive from a man between 40 and 49 years old in good health and CMV-seronegative. The CDR3 runs from the conserved cysteine through the conserved F or W. D genes are given only for firm matches. Some rows mark clone size as missing; the rest say once, few, many or name a class of expanded clone.

d_call clone_size cdr3_length j_call v_call cdr3_aa cdr3_nt
. . 11 TRBJ1-2 TRBV19 CASSAGYGYTF TGTGCCAGTAGTGCAGGGTATGGCTACACCTTC
. . 13 TRBJ1-1 TRBV2 CATRKGANTEAFF TGTGCCACCAGGAAAGGGGCGAACACTGAAGCTTTCTTT
TRBD1 . 18 TRBJ2-7 TRBV7-2 CASSLGLLGTGNPYEQYF TGTGCCAGCAGCTTAGGCCTGCTCGGGACAGGGAACCCCTACGAGCAGTACTTC
. few 15 TRBJ1-1 TRBV25-1 CASSDYTGFATEAFF TGTGCCAGCAGTGATTACACAGGGTTTGCCACTGAAGCTTTCTTT
. . 14 TRBJ2-7 TRBV7-2 CASSISRISYEQYF TGTGCCAGCAGCATTTCCAGGATCTCCTACGAGCAGTACTTC
. . 14 TRBJ2-1 TRBV5-1 CASSLVRESNEQFF TGCGCCAGCAGCTTGGTTAGGGAGTCGAATGAGCAGTTCTTC
. . 15 TRBJ1-1 TRBV5-4 CASTPGQRDYTEAFF TGTGCCAGCACCCCTGGCCAGAGGGATTACACTGAAGCTTTCTTT
TRBD2 few 14 TRBJ2-1 TRBV7-2 CASIPSGGYNEQFF TGTGCCAGCATCCCTAGCGGGGGTTACAATGAGCAGTTCTTC
TRBD1 . 15 TRBJ2-3 TRBV6-4 CASSEGAGGRVPQYF TGTGCCAGCAGTGAGGGCGCAGGGGGTCGAGTTCCGCAGTATTTT
TRBD1 . 15 TRBJ1-6 TRBV7-9 CASSLLGTDNSPLHF TGTGCCAGCAGCTTACTAGGGACAGATAATTCACCCCTCCACTTT
TRBD1 . 18 TRBJ1-6 TRBV5-1 CASSLGRPGQGLGSPLHF TGCGCCAGCAGCTTAGGCCGCCCGGGACAGGGTTTGGGGTCACCCCTCCACTTT
TRBD1 . 15 TRBJ1-2 TRBV5-1 CASSSGQGAFYGYTF TGCGCCAGCAGCTCGGGACAGGGAGCCTTCTATGGCTACACCTTC
. . 14 TRBJ1-5 TRBV6-1 CASSESRSNQPQHF TGTGCCAGCAGTGAATCACGGAGCAATCAGCCCCAGCATTTT
. . 11 TRBJ1-4 TRBV28 CASTGREKLFF TGTGCCAGCACGGGAAGGGAAAAACTGTTTTTT
. . 15 TRBJ1-2 TRBV9 CASSPDRRTNYGYTF TGTGCCAGCAGCCCTGACAGGCGAACTAACTATGGCTACACCTTC
. . 14 TRBJ1-3 TRBV2 CASLLRDSGNTIYF TGTGCCAGCCTGCTGAGGGACTCTGGAAACACCATATATTTT
. . 15 TRBJ2-1 TRBV5-1 CASSLGGTSYNEQFF TGCGCCAGCAGCTTGGGGGGGACATCCTACAATGAGCAGTTCTTC
TRBD1 . 14 TRBJ1-5 TRBV29-1 CSVAAGTDPRAQHF TGCAGCGTGGCGGCCGGGACAGATCCTAGAGCCCAGCATTTT
. . 15 TRBJ1-2 TRBV5-5 CASSSSPTGGYGYTF TGTGCCAGCAGCTCGTCCCCGACCGGGGGCTATGGCTACACCTTC
TRBD1 . 16 TRBJ1-1 TRBV5-1 CASSPTLDRAGAEAFF TGCGCCAGCAGCCCAACCTTAGACAGGGCCGGCGCTGAAGCTTTCTTT
TRBD1 . 16 TRBJ1-6 TRBV28 CASSLAQGASYSPLHF TGTGCCAGCAGTTTAGCCCAGGGGGCATCATACTCACCCCTCCACTTT
TRBD2 . 13 TRBJ2-3 TRBV10-3 CAIAGGKGNTQYF TGTGCCATCGCGGGGGGGAAAGGGAATACGCAGTATTTT
TRBD1 . 16 TRBJ1-2 TRBV2 CASSEVGPTGGGGYTF TGTGCCAGCAGTGAAGTGGGGCCTACAGGGGGCGGCGGCTACACCTTC
. . 14 TRBJ1-5 TRBV6-1 CASSEGQAGRPQHF TGTGCCAGCAGTGAAGGGCAGGCCGGTAGGCCCCAGCATTTT
. . 15 TRBJ1-5 TRBV9 CASSAREGPGQPQHF TGTGCCAGCAGTGCCCGGGAGGGGCCGGGTCAGCCCCAGCATTTT
. . 14 TRBJ1-1 TRBV6-1 CASSDYTSRGEAFF TGTGCCAGCAGTGATTACACTTCGCGGGGGGAAGCTTTCTTT
. . 13 TRBJ1-5 TRBV7-2 CASSLVLDQPQHF TGTGCCAGCAGCTTAGTCCTAGATCAGCCCCAGCATTTT
. . 15 TRBJ2-3 TRBV9 CASSVGQGNTDTQYF TGTGCCAGCAGCGTAGGGCAGGGGAATACAGATACGCAGTATTTT
TRBD1 . 14 TRBJ1-2 TRBV9 CASSVGTGQAGYTF TGTGCCAGCAGCGTGGGGACAGGGCAAGCTGGCTACACCTTC
. . 12 TRBJ1-2 TRBV13 CASSQGDLGYTF TGTGCCAGCAGCCAAGGGGATCTTGGCTACACCTTC
TRBD1 . 16 TRBJ2-7 TRBV11-1 CASSLVTGTGGYEQYF TGTGCCAGCAGCTTAGTCACCGGGACAGGAGGATACGAGCAGTACTTC
. . 14 TRBJ2-2 TRBV5-1 CASSFISEAGELFF TGCGCCAGCAGCTTTATATCTGAGGCCGGGGAGCTGTTTTTT
. . 13 TRBJ1-1 TRBV6-5 CASSYLGNTEAFF TGTGCCAGCAGTTACCTAGGGAACACTGAAGCTTTCTTT
TRBD2 . 14 TRBJ2-1 TRBV7-2 CASSSGGPYNEQFF TGTGCCAGCAGCTCGGGGGGGCCTTACAATGAGCAGTTCTTC
TRBD2 . 16 TRBJ2-1 TRBV5-1 CASSKAAGTSVNEQFF TGCGCCAGCAGCAAGGCAGCCGGGACTAGCGTGAATGAGCAGTTCTTC
TRBD1 few 15 TRBJ1-2 TRBV19 CASSAGQAAYYGYTF TGTGCCAGTAGTGCCGGACAGGCCGCTTACTATGGCTACACCTTC
TRBD1 . 16 TRBJ2-7 TRBV5-8 CASSLDGRGLTYEQYF TGTGCCAGCAGCTTGGACGGCAGGGGGTTAACCTACGAGCAGTACTTC
TRBD1 . 16 TRBJ1-2 TRBV7-2 CASTIIPGTGGYGYTF TGTGCCAGCACAATCATCCCCGGGACAGGGGGCTATGGCTACACCTTC
. . 16 TRBJ1-1 TRBV27 CASSLSPRGGPTEAFF TGTGCCAGCAGTTTATCGCCTCGGGGGGGTCCCACTGAAGCTTTCTTT
. . 15 TRBJ1-2 TRBV7-2 CASSLAGQGTYGYTF TGTGCCAGCAGCTTAGCTGGGCAGGGAACCTATGGCTACACCTTC
. . 12 TRBJ1-2 TRBV27 CASSPRDGGYTF TGTGCCAGCTCCCCCCGGGATGGTGGCTACACCTTC
TRBD2 . 13 TRBJ2-7 TRBV7-2 CASSRDRGGTASF TGTGCCAGCAGCCGAGACCGGGGGGGGACGGCTTCTTTC
. . 15 TRBJ1-1 TRBV18 CASSSIQDKNTEAFF TGTGCCAGCTCATCGATACAGGATAAGAACACTGAAGCTTTCTTT
TRBD1 . 15 TRBJ2-7 TRBV4-1 CASSQLGQGADEQYF TGCGCCAGCAGCCAGTTGGGACAGGGGGCCGACGAGCAGTACTTC
TRBD1 once 13 TRBJ2-7 TRBV10-3 CAINPGTGYEQYF TGTGCCATCAATCCCGGGACAGGCTACGAGCAGTACTTC